This TCR beta chain was recorded in a study of memory CD4+ T cells and cytomegalovirus serostatus. The germline gives CDR1 LNHDA, CDR2 SQIVND (reference sequence). V shed 6 bases and J shed 0 bases, with 14 bases lying between them. CDR3 length equals 15 residues. The sort gate was single viable CD3+CD4+CD8-CD45RO+ cells for memory CD4+ T cells. TCRdb's copy holds only in-frame clones and misses some; the assay was immunoSEQ multiplex PCR. The sample records 84,000 or so clones, approximately 84% being singletons. The rearrangement joins TRBV19 to TRBJ1-1, with a tentative D call TRBD1 (5 bases). The receptor comes from an adult in good health and CMV-seronegative. What was sequenced was memory CD4+ T cells from blood. CDR3 DNA sequence: TGTGCCAGTAGATCAGCAGGGATCATGAACACTGAAGCTTTCTTT. Protein: CASRSAGIMNTEAFF. Supplemented by reference TRBV19 and TRBJ1-1, the full variable domain reads DGGITQSPKYLFRKEGQNVTLSCEQNLNHDAMYWYRQDPGQGLRLIYYSQIVNDFQKGDIAEGYSVSREKKESFPLTVTSAQKNPTAFYLCASRSAGIMNTEAFFGQGTRLTVV.